Sequencing of this T cell receptor beta chain was carried out in a study of blood T cell repertoires in COVID-19. Turning to the study itself: Samples came from the United States, Italy and Spain, spanning acute and convalescent COVID-19. T cells, B-cell-depleted T cells, or PBMCs provided the cDNA or gDNA that served as material.

Methods used by the authors: Amplification of reference gene primers provided the estimated nucleated cell counts. Generated by immunoSEQ multiplex PCR, the TCRdb table keeps only in-frame clones and is missing some. V, J and clone size are those of that table, while D and trimming were read from the DNA. The sample has around 200,000 clones, 75% to 85% seen once. The cohort comprised adults aged about 18 to 100 years residing in 24 US areas. The length of the CDR3 is 14 residues. Trimming shortened V by 1 base and J by 5 bases, and 12 bases separated the two germline ends. CDR1 SGHRS and CDR2 YFSETQ come from the germline V gene.

The gene calls are TRBV5-1 and TRBJ1-2; possibly TRBD1 for D (5 bases). Sequences were obtained from PBMCs or T cells enriched from blood (not recorded which). The clonotype originates from a man aged 40-49 years who had recovered from COVID-19. The DNA of the CDR3 is TGCGCCAGCAGCTTGACGTCAGGGAAGTATGGCTACACCTTC. This codes for CASSLTSGKYGYTF.